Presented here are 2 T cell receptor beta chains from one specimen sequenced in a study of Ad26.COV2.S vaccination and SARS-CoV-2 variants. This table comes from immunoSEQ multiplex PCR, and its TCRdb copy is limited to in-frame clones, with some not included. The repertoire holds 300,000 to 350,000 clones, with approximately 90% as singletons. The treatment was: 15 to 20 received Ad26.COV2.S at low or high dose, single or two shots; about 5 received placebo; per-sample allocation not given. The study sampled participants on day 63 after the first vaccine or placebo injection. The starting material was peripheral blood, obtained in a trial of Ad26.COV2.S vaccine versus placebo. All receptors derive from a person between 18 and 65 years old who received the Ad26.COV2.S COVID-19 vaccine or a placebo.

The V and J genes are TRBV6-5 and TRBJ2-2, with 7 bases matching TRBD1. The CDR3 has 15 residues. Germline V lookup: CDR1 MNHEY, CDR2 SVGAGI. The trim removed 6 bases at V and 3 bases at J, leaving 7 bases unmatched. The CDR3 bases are TGTGCCAGCAGGCTAGGGGGCGCTGACACCGGGGAGCTGTTTTTT. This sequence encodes CASRLGGADTGELFF.

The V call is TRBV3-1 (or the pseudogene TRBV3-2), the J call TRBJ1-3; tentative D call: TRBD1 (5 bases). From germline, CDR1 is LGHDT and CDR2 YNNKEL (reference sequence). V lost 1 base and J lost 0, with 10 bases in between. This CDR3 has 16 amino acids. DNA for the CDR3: TGTGCCAGCAGCCAAGTTGGGGCAAACTCTGGAAACACCATATATTTT. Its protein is CASSQVGANSGNTIYF.